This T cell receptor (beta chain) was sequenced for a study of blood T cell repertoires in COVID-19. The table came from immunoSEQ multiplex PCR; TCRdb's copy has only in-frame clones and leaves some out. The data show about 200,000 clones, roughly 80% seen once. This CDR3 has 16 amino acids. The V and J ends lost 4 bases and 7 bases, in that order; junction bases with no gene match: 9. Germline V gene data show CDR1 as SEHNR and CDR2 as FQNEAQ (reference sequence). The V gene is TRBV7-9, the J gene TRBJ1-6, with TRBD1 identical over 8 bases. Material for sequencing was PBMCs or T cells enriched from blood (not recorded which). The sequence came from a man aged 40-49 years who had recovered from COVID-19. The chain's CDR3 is CASSSRGTGSNSPLHF. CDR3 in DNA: TGTGCCAGCAGCTCACGAGGGACAGGATCGAATTCACCCCTCCACTTT.